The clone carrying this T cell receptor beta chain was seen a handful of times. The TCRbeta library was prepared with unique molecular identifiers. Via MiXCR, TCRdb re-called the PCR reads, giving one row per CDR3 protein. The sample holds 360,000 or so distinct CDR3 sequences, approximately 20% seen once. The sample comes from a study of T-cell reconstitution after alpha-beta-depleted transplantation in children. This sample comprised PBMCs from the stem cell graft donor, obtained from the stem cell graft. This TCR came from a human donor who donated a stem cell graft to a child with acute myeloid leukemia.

CDR3 bases: TGCAGCCCCTCCCATAAAGAAAGGACCGGGGAGCTGTTTTTT. It codes for CSPSHKERTGELFF. The chain links TRBV29-1 to TRBJ2-2; D not resolved. This CDR3 comprises 14 residues. V was trimmed by 8 bases and J by 5 bases, leaving 18 bases between them. Germline V gene lookup returns CDR1 SQVTM and CDR2 ANQGSEA.